This T cell receptor (beta chain) was sequenced in a study of blood T cell repertoires in COVID-19. In the study overall: Samples taken during acute and convalescent COVID-19 were collected in the United States, Italy and Spain. PBMCs, B-cell-depleted T cells, or T cells provided the cDNA or gDNA that made up the material.

In the original workflow: Amplification with reference gene primers provided the estimates of nucleated cell counts. Libraries were prepared by immunoSEQ multiplex PCR; TCRdb keeps only in-frame clonotypes and omits some of them. V and J calls and clone size follow that table, whereas D and trimming were derived from the DNA. Altogether under 300,000 clones are present, 75% to 90% being singletons, with the ten largest covering 9.5% to 15%. The J segment lost 2 bases and the V segment lost 2 bases, leaving 8 bases of the junction unmatched. The CDR3 has 16 residues. Germline lookup yields CDR1 SGHVS and CDR2 FQNEAQ.

This rearrangement joins TRBV7-8 to TRBJ1-1; 7 bases are shared with TRBD1. Sequenced material: peripheral blood. The origin of this receptor is a woman aged 55-69 years with active or convalescent COVID-19. The CDR3 region has the DNA TGTGCCAGCAGCTTATTGGCCGGGACAGAAAACACTGAAGCTTTCTTT. Amino acids: CASSLLAGTENTEAFF.